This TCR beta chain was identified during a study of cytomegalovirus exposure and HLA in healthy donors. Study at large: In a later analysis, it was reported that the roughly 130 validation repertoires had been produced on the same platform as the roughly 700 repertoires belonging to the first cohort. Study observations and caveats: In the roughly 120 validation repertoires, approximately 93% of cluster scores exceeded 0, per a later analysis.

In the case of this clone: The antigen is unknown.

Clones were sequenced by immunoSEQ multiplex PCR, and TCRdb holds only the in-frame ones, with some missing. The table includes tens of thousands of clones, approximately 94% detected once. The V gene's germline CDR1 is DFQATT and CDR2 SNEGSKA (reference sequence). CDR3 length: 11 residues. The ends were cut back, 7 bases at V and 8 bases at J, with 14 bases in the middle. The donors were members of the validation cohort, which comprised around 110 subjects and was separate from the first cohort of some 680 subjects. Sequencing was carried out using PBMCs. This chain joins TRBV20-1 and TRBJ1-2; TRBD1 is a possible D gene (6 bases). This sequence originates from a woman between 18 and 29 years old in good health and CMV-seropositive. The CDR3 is CSGSRDTGYTF. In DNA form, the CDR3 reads TGCAGTGGCTCCCGGGACACGGGCTACACCTTC.